This TCR beta chain was documented in a study of cytomegalovirus exposure and HLA in healthy donors. Regarding the study as a whole: TCR beta V- and J-gene trimming was later associated with a missense DCLRE1C variant. An analysis done earlier found most TCR beta V segments productive about 90% or about 30% of the time.

Primers included in the PCR were 60 Vbeta and 13 Jbeta primers. Sequenced by immunoSEQ multiplex PCR; TCRdb stores in-frame clones only, minus some. The sample lists under 200,000 clones, around 79% occurring once. Of note for this clone: Its antigen is not identified.

CDR1 MNHEY and CDR2 SVGAGI come from the germline V gene. V lost 2 bases and J lost 3, with 5 bases in between. CDR3 length: 12 amino acids. V gene TRBV6-5 combines with J gene TRBJ2-7; maybe TRBD1 (5 bases). This clonotype was obtained from a middle-aged woman in good health and CMV-seronegative. Material: PBMCs. CDR3 in amino acids: CASSYRGYEQYF. In DNA form, the CDR3 reads TGTGCCAGCAGTTACAGGGGCTACGAGCAGTACTTC.